A selection of T cell receptor beta chains follows, all from one sample in a study of T cell repertoires in aging, cancer and after chemotherapy. MiXCR, applied by TCRdb to the multiplex PCR reads, yields one record per CDR3 protein. The table has about 11,000 distinct CDR3 sequences, under 30% seen once. The specimen sequenced was blood. Receptors were obtained from a human donor in good health. The CDR3 runs from the conserved cysteine through the conserved F or W. A D gene is named only where the DNA matches it firmly. Not every row has a clone size; where given, it reads once, few, many or a size class.

cdr3_nt: TGTGCCAGCAGCTTGGACCCCCAACAGGGTTCTTATTCACCCCTCCACTTT
cdr3_aa: CASSLDPQQGSYSPLHF
j_call: TRBJ1-6
clone_size: few
v_call: TRBV5-5
d_call: -
cdr3_length: 17

cdr3_nt: TGTGCCAGCAGCCTGGGGGGCGGCTACTCCTTC
cdr3_aa: CASSLGGGYSF
j_call: TRBJ1-2
clone_size: -
v_call: TRBV12-3/TRBV12-4
d_call: -
cdr3_length: 11

cdr3_nt: TGTGCCAGCAGCTTGGCCGGTACCTACAATGAGCAGTTCTTC
cdr3_aa: CASSLAGTYNEQFF
j_call: TRBJ2-1
clone_size: -
v_call: TRBV5-4
d_call: -
cdr3_length: 14

cdr3_nt: TGCGCCAGCAGCTTGGAGGGGCGCTCTGAAGATACGCAGTATTTT
cdr3_aa: CASSLEGRSEDTQYF
j_call: TRBJ2-3
clone_size: -
v_call: TRBV5-1
d_call: -
cdr3_length: 15

cdr3_nt: TGTGCCAGCTCACCTCAACAGGAAGCCGATACGCAGTATTTT
cdr3_aa: CASSPQQEADTQYF
j_call: TRBJ2-3
clone_size: few
v_call: TRBV18
d_call: -
cdr3_length: 14

cdr3_nt: TGTGCCAGCAGTTCCACAGGGAACGAGCAGTACTTC
cdr3_aa: CASSSTGNEQYF
j_call: TRBJ2-7
clone_size: medium-sized
v_call: TRBV12-3/TRBV12-4
d_call: -
cdr3_length: 12

cdr3_nt: TGTGCCAGCAGCTTAGATCTAGCGGGGGTCTACGAGCAGTACTTC
cdr3_aa: CASSLDLAGVYEQYF
j_call: TRBJ2-7
clone_size: few
v_call: TRBV7-2
d_call: TRBD2
cdr3_length: 15

cdr3_nt: TGTGCCAGCAGCTTATTAGGAAGGAGTGGCTCACCCCCCCACTTT
cdr3_aa: CASSLLGRSGSPPHF
j_call: TRBJ1-6
clone_size: -
v_call: TRBV7-2
d_call: -
cdr3_length: 15

cdr3_nt: TGTGCCAGTAGGGGGGGAAGGACAGATACGCAGTATTTT
cdr3_aa: CASRGGRTDTQYF
j_call: TRBJ2-3
clone_size: few
v_call: TRBV19
d_call: -
cdr3_length: 13

cdr3_nt: TGTGCCAGCAGTCCCGGGGGCCGTGGAGAGACCCAGTACTTC
cdr3_aa: CASSPGGRGETQYF
j_call: TRBJ2-5
clone_size: few
v_call: TRBV6-2/TRBV6-3
d_call: -
cdr3_length: 14

cdr3_nt: TGCGCCAGCAGCGCCTGGACAGACAACACCGGGGAGCTGTTTTTT
cdr3_aa: CASSAWTDNTGELFF
j_call: TRBJ2-2
clone_size: few
v_call: TRBV5-1
d_call: -
cdr3_length: 15